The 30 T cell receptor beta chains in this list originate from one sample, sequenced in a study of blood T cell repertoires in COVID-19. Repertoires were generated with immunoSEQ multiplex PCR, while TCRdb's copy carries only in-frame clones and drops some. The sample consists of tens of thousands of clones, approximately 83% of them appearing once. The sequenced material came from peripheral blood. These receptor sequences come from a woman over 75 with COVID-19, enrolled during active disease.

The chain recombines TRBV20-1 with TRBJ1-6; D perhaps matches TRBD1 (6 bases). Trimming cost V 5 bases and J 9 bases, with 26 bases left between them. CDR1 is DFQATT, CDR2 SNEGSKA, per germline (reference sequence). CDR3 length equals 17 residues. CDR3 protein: CSACGGRGGAFGSPLHF. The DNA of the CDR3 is TGCAGTGCTTGTGGGGGGAGGGGGGGGGCCTTCGGTTCACCCCTCCACTTT.

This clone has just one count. The CDR3 protein is CASSLDGSTGELFF. The CDR3 DNA reads as TGCGCCAGCAGCTTGGATGGGAGCACCGGGGAGCTGTTTTTT. The chain recombines TRBV5-1 with TRBJ2-2; weak D call: TRBD2 (5 bases). Germline CDR1 reads SGHRS; CDR2 reads YFSETQ. V lost 0 bases and J 4 bases, leaving 7 bases between the germline ends. The CDR3 contains 14 residues.

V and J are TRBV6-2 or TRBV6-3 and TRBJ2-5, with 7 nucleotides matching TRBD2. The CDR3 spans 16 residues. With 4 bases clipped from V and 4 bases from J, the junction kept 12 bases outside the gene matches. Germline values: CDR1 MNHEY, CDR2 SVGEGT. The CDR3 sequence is CASSWLADGAGETQYF. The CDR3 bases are TGTGCCAGCAGTTGGCTAGCGGATGGCGCGGGAGAGACCCAGTACTTC.

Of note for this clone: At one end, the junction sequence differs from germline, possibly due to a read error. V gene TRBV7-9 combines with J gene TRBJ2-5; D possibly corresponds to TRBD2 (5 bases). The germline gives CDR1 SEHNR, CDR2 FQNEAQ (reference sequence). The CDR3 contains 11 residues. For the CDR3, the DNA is TGTGCCAGCAGCTGGCTGGAGGCCTCAGACTTC. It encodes CASSWLEASDF. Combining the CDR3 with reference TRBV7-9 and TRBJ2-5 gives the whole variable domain DTGVSQNPRHKITKRGQNVTFRCDPISEHNRLYWYRQTLGQGPEFLTYFQNEAQLEKSRLLSDRFSAERPKGSFSTLEIQRTEQGDSAMYLCASSWLEASDFGPGTRLLVL.

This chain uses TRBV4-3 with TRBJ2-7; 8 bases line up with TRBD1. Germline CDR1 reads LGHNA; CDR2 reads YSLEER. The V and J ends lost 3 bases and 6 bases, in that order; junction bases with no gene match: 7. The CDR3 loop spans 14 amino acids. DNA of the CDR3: TGCGCCAGCAGCCACGGACAGGGTTTTTCCGAGCAGTACTTC. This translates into CASSHGQGFSEQYF.

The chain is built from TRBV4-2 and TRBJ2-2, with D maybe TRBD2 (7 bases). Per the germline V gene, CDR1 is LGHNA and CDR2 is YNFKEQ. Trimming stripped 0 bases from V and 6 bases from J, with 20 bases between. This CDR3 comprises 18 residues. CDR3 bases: TGTGCCAGCAGCCAAGATCTGAGGGGGGGCGCGGGTGCCGGGGAGCTGTTTTTT. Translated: CASSQDLRGGAGAGELFF.

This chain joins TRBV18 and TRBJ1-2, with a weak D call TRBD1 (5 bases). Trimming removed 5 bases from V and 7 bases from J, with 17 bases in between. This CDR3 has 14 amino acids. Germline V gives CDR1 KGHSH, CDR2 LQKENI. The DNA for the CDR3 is TGTGCCAGCTCAACAGGCGGGCGGGAGAGTGGCTACACCTTC. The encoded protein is CASSTGGRESGYTF.

As DNA, the CDR3 is TGTGCCAGCTCACCACAGGGACAAGGCTACACCTTC. This gives the protein CASSPQGQGYTF. The chain recombines TRBV18 with TRBJ1-2; possible D gene TRBD1, 6 bases. The V gene's germline CDR1 is KGHSH and CDR2 LQKENI. This CDR3 is 12 amino acids long. The V end was cut by 1 base, the J end by 8 bases, with 8 bases between.

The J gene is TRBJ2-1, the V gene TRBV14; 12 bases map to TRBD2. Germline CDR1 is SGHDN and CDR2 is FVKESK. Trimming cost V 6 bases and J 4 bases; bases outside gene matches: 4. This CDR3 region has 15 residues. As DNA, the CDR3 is TGTGCCAGCAGACCTACTAGCGGGAGGTACAATGAGCAGTTCTTC. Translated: CASRPTSGRYNEQFF. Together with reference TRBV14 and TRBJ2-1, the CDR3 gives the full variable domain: EAGVTQFPSHSVIEKGQTVTLRCDPISGHDNLYWYRRVMGKEIKFLLHFVKESKQDESGMPNNRFLAERTGGTYSTLKVQPAELEDSGVYFCASRPTSGRYNEQFFGPGTRLTVL.

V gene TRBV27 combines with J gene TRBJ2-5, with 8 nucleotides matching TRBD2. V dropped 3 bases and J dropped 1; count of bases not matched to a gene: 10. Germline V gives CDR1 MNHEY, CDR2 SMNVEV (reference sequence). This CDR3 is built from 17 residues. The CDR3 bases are TGTGCCAGCAGTTTGCGGGTAACCGGGACTAGCCAAGAGACCCAGTACTTC. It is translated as CASSLRVTGTSQETQYF.

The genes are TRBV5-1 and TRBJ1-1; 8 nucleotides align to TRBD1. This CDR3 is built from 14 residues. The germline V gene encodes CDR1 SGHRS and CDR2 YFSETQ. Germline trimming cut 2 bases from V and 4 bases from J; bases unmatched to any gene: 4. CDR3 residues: CASSFQGASTEAFF. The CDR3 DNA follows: TGCGCCAGCAGCTTCCAGGGGGCGAGCACTGAAGCTTTCTTT.

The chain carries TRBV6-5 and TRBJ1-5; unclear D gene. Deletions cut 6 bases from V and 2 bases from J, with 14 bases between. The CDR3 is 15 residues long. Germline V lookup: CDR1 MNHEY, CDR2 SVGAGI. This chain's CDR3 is CASREGQPGNQPQHF. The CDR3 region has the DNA TGTGCCAGCAGAGAGGGCCAGCCGGGCAATCAGCCCCAGCATTTT.

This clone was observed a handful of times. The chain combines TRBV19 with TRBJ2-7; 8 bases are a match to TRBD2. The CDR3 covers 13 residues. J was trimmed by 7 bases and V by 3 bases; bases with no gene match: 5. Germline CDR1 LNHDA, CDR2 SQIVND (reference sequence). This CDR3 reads CASSIGRGGEQYF. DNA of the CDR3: TGTGCCAGTAGTATCGGACGCGGGGGGGAGCAGTACTTC.

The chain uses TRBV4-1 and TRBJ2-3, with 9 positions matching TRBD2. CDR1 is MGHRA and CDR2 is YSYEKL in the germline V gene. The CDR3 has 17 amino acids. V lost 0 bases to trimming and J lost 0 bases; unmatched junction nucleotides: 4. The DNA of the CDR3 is TGCGCCAGCAGCCAAGATATAGGACTAGCGAGCACAGATACGCAGTATTTT. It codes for CASSQDIGLASTDTQYF.

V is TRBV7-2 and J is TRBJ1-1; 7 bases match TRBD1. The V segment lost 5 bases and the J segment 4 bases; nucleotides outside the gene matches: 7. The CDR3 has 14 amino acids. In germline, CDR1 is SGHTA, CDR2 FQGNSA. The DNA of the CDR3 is TGTGCCAGCAGCAACCGACAGGGAGTCACTGAAGCTTTCTTT. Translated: CASSNRQGVTEAFF.

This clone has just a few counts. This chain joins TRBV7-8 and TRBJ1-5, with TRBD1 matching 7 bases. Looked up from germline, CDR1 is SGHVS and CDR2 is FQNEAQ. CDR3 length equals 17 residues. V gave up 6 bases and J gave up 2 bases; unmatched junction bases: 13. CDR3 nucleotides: TGTGCCAGCAGAGAGGGCTTAGGACAGGCGGGCAATCAGCCCCAGCATTTT. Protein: CASREGLGQAGNQPQHF.

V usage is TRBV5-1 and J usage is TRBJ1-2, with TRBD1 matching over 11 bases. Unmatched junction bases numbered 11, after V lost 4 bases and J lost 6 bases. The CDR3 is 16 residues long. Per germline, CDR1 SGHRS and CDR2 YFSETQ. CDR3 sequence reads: CASSLDRGRVENGYTF. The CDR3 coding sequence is TGCGCCAGCAGCCTGGACAGGGGGCGCGTAGAAAATGGCTACACCTTC.

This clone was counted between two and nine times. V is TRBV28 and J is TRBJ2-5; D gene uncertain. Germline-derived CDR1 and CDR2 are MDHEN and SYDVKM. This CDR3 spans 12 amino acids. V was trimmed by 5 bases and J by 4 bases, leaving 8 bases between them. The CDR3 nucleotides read TGTGCCAGCAGTACAAGAGGAGAGACCCAGTACTTC. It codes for CASSTRGETQYF.

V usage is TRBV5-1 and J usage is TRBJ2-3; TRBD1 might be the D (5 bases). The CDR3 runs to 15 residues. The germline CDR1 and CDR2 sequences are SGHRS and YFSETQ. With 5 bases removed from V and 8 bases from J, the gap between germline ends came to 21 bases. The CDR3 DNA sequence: TGCGCCAGCAGGCTTGAAATTGGGGCCTCAGGTACGCAGTATTTT. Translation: CASRLEIGASGTQYF.

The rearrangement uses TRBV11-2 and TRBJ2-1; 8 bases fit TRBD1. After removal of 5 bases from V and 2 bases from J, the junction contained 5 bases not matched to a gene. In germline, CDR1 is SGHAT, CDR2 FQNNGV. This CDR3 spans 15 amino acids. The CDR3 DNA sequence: TGTGCCAGCAGCCCCGGACAGGGCACCTACAATGAGCAGTTCTTC. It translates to CASSPGQGTYNEQFF.

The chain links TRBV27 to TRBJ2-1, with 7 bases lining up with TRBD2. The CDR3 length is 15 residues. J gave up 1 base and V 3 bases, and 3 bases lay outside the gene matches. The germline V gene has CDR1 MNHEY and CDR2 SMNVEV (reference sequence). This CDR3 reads CASSLGGSSYNEQFF. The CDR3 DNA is TGTGCCAGCAGTTTGGGCGGGAGTTCCTACAATGAGCAGTTCTTC.

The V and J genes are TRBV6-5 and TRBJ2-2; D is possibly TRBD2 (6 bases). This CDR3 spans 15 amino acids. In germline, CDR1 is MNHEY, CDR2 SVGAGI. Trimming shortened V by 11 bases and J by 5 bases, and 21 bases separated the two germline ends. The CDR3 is CAAQVGQGGTGELFF. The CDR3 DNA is TGTGCCGCTCAGGTGGGGCAGGGAGGTACCGGGGAGCTGTTTTTT.

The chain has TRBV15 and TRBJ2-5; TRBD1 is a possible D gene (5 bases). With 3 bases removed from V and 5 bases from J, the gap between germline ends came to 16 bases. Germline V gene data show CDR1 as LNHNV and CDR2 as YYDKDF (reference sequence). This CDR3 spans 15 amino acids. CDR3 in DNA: TGTGCCACCAGCAGCATGCCCCAGGGTAGCGAGACCCAGTACTTC. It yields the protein CATSSMPQGSETQYF.

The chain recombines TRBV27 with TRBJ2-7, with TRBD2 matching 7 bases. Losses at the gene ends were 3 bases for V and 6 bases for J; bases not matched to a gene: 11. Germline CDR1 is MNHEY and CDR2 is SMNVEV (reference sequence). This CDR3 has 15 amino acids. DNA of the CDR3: TGTGCCAGCAGTTTTTCCCGACTGGGAGGGCGCGAGCAGTACTTC. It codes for CASSFSRLGGREQYF.

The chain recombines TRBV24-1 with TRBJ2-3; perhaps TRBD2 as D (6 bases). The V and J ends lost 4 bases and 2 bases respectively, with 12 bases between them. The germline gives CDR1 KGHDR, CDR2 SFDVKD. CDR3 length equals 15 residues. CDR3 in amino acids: CATSDTGLSTDTQYF. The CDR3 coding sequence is TGTGCCACCAGTGACACGGGACTTTCCACAGATACGCAGTATTTT.

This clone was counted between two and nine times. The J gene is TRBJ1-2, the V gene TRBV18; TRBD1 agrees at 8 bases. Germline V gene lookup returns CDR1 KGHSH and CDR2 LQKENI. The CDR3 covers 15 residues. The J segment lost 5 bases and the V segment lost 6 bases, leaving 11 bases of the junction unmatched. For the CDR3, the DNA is TGTGCCAGCTCGCGAGGACAGGGAGAAGAGTATGGCTACACCTTC. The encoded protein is CASSRGQGEEYGYTF.

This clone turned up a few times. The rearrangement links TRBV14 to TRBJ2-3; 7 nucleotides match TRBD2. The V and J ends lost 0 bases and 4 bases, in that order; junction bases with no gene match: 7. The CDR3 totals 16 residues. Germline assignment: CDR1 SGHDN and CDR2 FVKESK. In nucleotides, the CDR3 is TGTGCCAGCAGCCAAGACGCGGGAGTTAAGCCAGATACGCAGTATTTT. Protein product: CASSQDAGVKPDTQYF.

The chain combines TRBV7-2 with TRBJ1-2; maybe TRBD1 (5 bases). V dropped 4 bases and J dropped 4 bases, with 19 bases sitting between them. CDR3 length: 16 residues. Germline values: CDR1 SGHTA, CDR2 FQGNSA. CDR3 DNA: TGTGCCAGCAGCTCAAACCGGGACCGACTAGTCTATGGCTACACCTTC. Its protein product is CASSSNRDRLVYGYTF.

The CDR3 spells CASSPSPPEGYTF. In DNA form, the CDR3 reads TGTGCCAGCAGCCCGTCGCCCCCGGAGGGCTACACCTTC. The V gene is TRBV5-4, the J gene TRBJ1-2, with D hard to call. CDR3 length equals 13 residues. Germline V gives CDR1 SGHNT, CDR2 YYREEE (reference sequence). V was pared by 4 bases and J by 8 bases, with 15 bases between.

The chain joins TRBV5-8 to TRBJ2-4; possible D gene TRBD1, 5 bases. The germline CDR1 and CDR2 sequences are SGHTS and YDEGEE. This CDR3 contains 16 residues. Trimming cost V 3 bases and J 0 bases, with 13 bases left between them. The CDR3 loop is CASSSYRILAKNIQYF. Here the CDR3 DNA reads TGTGCCAGCAGCTCTTACAGGATCCTAGCCAAAAACATTCAGTACTTC.